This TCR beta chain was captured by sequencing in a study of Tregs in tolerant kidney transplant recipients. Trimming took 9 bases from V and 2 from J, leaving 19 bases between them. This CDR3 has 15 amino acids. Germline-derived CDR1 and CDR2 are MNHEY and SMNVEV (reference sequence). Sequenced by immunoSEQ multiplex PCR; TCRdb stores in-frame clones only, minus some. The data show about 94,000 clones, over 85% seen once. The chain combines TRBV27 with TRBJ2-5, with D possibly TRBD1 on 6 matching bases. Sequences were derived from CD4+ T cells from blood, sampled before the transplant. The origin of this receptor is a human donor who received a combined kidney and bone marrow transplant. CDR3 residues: CASPASQGTQETQYF. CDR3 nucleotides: TGTGCCAGTCCGGCCTCACAGGGTACACAAGAGACCCAGTACTTC.